These 28 T cell receptor beta chains were all obtained from the same sample, sequenced in a study of blood T cell repertoires in COVID-19. Generated by immunoSEQ multiplex PCR, the TCRdb table keeps only in-frame clones and is missing some. The table includes 200,000 to 250,000 clones, 82% detected once. The sequenced sample consisted of peripheral blood. These receptors came from a woman older than 75 with active or convalescent COVID-19.

The chain carries TRBV19 and TRBJ1-6; no reliable D call. Trimming pared 5 bases from V and 7 bases from J, leaving 6 bases between. In germline, CDR1 is LNHDA, CDR2 SQIVND (reference sequence). The CDR3 is made up of 12 amino acids. The CDR3 sequence: CASSPGNSPLHF. CDR3 nucleotide sequence: TGTGCCAGTAGTCCAGGCAATTCACCCCTCCACTTT.

This rearrangement joins TRBV5-1 to TRBJ1-1; D gene unclear. The CDR3 has 15 residues. Trimming shortened V by 0 bases and J by 6 bases, and 15 bases separated the two germline ends. The germline CDR1 and CDR2 sequences are SGHRS and YFSETQ. The CDR3 spells CASSLDYGGKPEAFF. CDR3 bases: TGCGCCAGCAGCTTGGATTACGGAGGGAAGCCTGAAGCTTTCTTT.

The chain combines TRBV7-9 with TRBJ2-7, with unresolved D. The ends were cut back, 5 bases at V and 0 bases at J, with 5 bases in the middle. Germline CDR1 and CDR2: SEHNR and FQNEAQ (reference sequence). The CDR3 is made up of 12 amino acids. The CDR3 DNA reads as TGTGCCAGCAGCCCGAGCTCCTACGAGCAGTACTTC. Translating gives CASSPSSYEQYF.

Regarding this clone: One end of the junction varies from germline; a read error may be responsible. The chain combines TRBV6-5 with TRBJ2-5; 7 bases fit TRBD2. CDR1 and CDR2 from the germline V gene are MNHEY and SVGAGI. The CDR3 spans 14 residues. The CDR3 DNA reads as TGTGCCAGCAGTGACTCCGCGGGAGTGGGGACCCAGTACTTC. It is translated as CASSDSAGVGTQYF.

This chain's CDR3 is CSVGEGGPQHF. The CDR3 nucleotides are TGCAGCGTTGGAGAGGGGGGGCCCCAGCATTTT. This chain uses TRBV29-1 with TRBJ1-5; TRBD1 is a possible D gene (6 bases). CDR3 length equals 11 residues. Trimming took off 4 bases at V and 9 bases at J, with 10 bases between the two ends. Germline CDR1 is SQVTM and CDR2 is ANQGSEA.

This clone was observed a few times. The chain joins TRBV28 to TRBJ2-7, with D perhaps TRBD1 (5 bases). This CDR3 comprises 11 residues. Trimming shortened V by 5 bases and J by 6 bases, and 8 bases separated the two germline ends. Looked up from germline, CDR1 is MDHEN and CDR2 is SYDVKM. The CDR3 spells CASSSQGEQYF. The CDR3 DNA reads as TGTGCCAGCAGTAGTCAGGGCGAGCAGTACTTC.

The V call is TRBV28, the J call TRBJ2-1; TRBD2 matches at 12 bases. CDR1 and CDR2 (germline): MDHEN, SYDVKM. CDR3 length: 15 amino acids. The V and J ends lost 3 bases and 8 bases, in that order; junction bases with no gene match: 5. The DNA of the CDR3 is TGTGCCAGCAGTTTCCGACTAGCGGGGGCTGATGAGCAGTTCTTC. Residues: CASSFRLAGADEQFF.

The chain carries TRBV4-1 and TRBJ1-2; D is ambiguous. Per germline, CDR1 MGHRA and CDR2 YSYEKL. This CDR3 is 16 amino acids long. V was pared by 3 bases and J by 7 bases, with 21 bases between. CDR3 in amino acids: CASSHDNTVPRGGYTF. CDR3 in DNA: TGCGCCAGCAGCCACGACAATACAGTTCCCCGGGGTGGCTACACCTTC.

CDR3 loop: CASGLGQENTEAFF. The CDR3, as DNA: TGTGCTAGCGGCCTGGGACAGGAGAACACTGAAGCTTTCTTT. The chain joins TRBV12-5 to TRBJ1-1; 8 bases match TRBD1. V was clipped by 9 bases and J by 1 base; unmatched bases: 7. Germline values: CDR1 LGHNT, CDR2 FRNRAP. This CDR3 comprises 14 residues.

The chain recombines TRBV2 with TRBJ2-3; 10 bases agree with TRBD2. CDR3 length equals 15 residues. V shed 4 bases, J shed 0 bases, and the junction held 1 base outside the gene matches. Germline CDR1 and CDR2: SNHLY and FYNNEI. The CDR3: CASSVAGGSTDTQYF. CDR3 nucleotides: TGTGCCAGCAGTGTAGCGGGGGGTAGCACAGATACGCAGTATTTT.

This rearrangement joins TRBV2 to TRBJ2-3, with TRBD2 as a possible D gene (6 bases). The germline V gene has CDR1 SNHLY and CDR2 FYNNEI. The CDR3 consists of 13 residues. Deletions cut 7 bases from V and 4 bases from J, with 12 bases between. CDR3 residues: CASTAGGADTQYF. DNA for the CDR3: TGTGCCAGCACCGCCGGCGGGGCAGATACGCAGTATTTT. Filled out from reference TRBV2 and TRBJ2-3, the complete variable domain reads EPEVTQTPSHQVTQMGQEVILRCVPISNHLYFYWYRQILGQKVEFLVSFYNNEISEKSEIFDDQFSVERPDGSNFTLKIRSTKLEDSAMYFCASTAGGADTQYFGPGTRLTVL.

The table lists this clone with a count of one. The chain recombines TRBV6-5 with TRBJ2-4; tentatively, D is TRBD2 (5 bases). The length of the CDR3 is 14 residues. The germline V gene encodes CDR1 MNHEY and CDR2 SVGAGI. Trimming shortened V by 6 bases and J by 3 bases, and 12 bases separated the two germline ends. The CDR3 DNA is TGTGCCAGCAGCCTAGACTACTACAAAAACATTCAGTACTTC. This gives the protein CASSLDYYKNIQYF.

Written as DNA, the CDR3 is TGTGCCAGCAGCCGGGGACTAGCGATGAATGAGCAGTTCTTC. It encodes CASSRGLAMNEQFF. The V gene is TRBV14, the J gene TRBJ2-1, with 10 bases aligning to TRBD2. The germline CDR1 and CDR2 sequences are SGHDN and FVKESK. J gave up 7 bases and V 4 bases, and 4 bases lay outside the gene matches. The CDR3 consists of 14 residues. Full variable domain (remainder filled in from reference TRBV14 and TRBJ2-1): EAGVTQFPSHSVIEKGQTVTLRCDPISGHDNLYWYRRVMGKEIKFLLHFVKESKQDESGMPNNRFLAERTGGTYSTLKVQPAELEDSGVYFCASSRGLAMNEQFFGPGTRLTVL.

The CDR3: CASSPRDSRGYTF. In nucleotides, the CDR3 is TGTGCCAGCTCACCCCGGGACTCGCGGGGCTACACCTTC. J is TRBJ1-2 and V is TRBV18; possible D gene TRBD1, 5 bases. The germline V gene encodes CDR1 KGHSH and CDR2 LQKENI. The germline V and J ends were trimmed by 3 bases and 8 bases, with 13 bases remaining between them. This CDR3 comprises 13 residues.

V and J are TRBV18 and TRBJ2-1, with a weak D call TRBD2 (5 bases). V gave up 5 bases and J gave up 4 bases, with 12 bases separating them. This CDR3 contains 14 residues. Per the germline V gene, CDR1 is KGHSH and CDR2 is LQKENI. CDR3 sequence: CASSKEAGYNEQFF. DNA of the CDR3: TGTGCCAGCTCAAAGGAGGCTGGGTACAATGAGCAGTTCTTC.

The chain is built from TRBV28 and TRBJ1-3; 7 positions agree with TRBD1. Unmatched junction bases numbered 3, after V lost 1 base and J lost 0 bases. Germline CDR1 reads MDHEN; CDR2 reads SYDVKM. The length of the CDR3 is 16 residues. This CDR3 reads CASSLFWDSSGNTIYF. The CDR3 nucleotides read TGTGCCAGCAGTTTATTCTGGGACAGCTCTGGAAACACCATATATTTT.

The chain has TRBV29-1 and TRBJ1-1; weak D call: TRBD1 (5 bases). Trimming shortened V by 5 bases and J by 1 base, and 14 bases separated the two germline ends. The germline CDR1 and CDR2 sequences are SQVTM and ANQGSEA. This CDR3 is 14 amino acids long. The CDR3 region is CSVRSRQPNTEAFF. The CDR3 coding sequence is TGCAGCGTTCGTTCTAGACAGCCGAACACTGAAGCTTTCTTT.

This chain joins TRBV9 and TRBJ1-1; 7 bases align to TRBD1. With 0 bases clipped from V and 5 bases from J, the junction kept 7 bases outside the gene matches. The CDR3 sequence is 15 residues long. Per germline, CDR1 SGDLS and CDR2 YYNGEE. The CDR3 nucleotides read TGTGCCAGCAGCGTAGAGGGACAGCTGGGTACTGAAGCTTTCTTT. It yields the protein CASSVEGQLGTEAFF.

CDR3 loop: CASSPPTGFSGYTF. The CDR3 DNA sequence: TGTGCCAGCAGCCCTCCGACAGGGTTTAGTGGCTACACCTTC. The V call is TRBV7-9, the J call TRBJ1-2, with TRBD1 matching over 7 bases. Germline values: CDR1 SEHNR, CDR2 FQNEAQ (reference sequence). After removal of 5 bases from V and 7 bases from J, the junction contained 10 bases not matched to a gene. The CDR3 loop spans 14 amino acids. The whole variable domain, remainder taken from reference TRBV7-9 and TRBJ1-2, is DTGVSQNPRHKITKRGQNVTFRCDPISEHNRLYWYRQTLGQGPEFLTYFQNEAQLEKSRLLSDRFSAERPKGSFSTLEIQRTEQGDSAMYLCASSPPTGFSGYTFGSGTRLTVV.

V gene TRBV6-5 combines with J gene TRBJ2-1, with 8 nucleotides matching TRBD1. Looked up from germline, CDR1 is MNHEY and CDR2 is SVGAGI. V trimming: 6 bases; J trimming: 7 bases; junction bases outside the gene matches: 11. This CDR3 spans 15 amino acids. CDR3 residues: CASSWAGQGSNEQFF. The DNA of the CDR3 is TGTGCCAGCAGCTGGGCCGGACAGGGTAGTAATGAGCAGTTCTTC.

The chain links TRBV11-2 to TRBJ2-3, with TRBD2 matching 7 bases. V shed 3 bases, J shed 2 bases, and the junction held 5 bases outside the gene matches. Per germline, CDR1 SGHAT and CDR2 FQNNGV. The CDR3 has 15 residues. CDR3 in amino acids: CASSFVAGYTDTQYF. Written as DNA, the CDR3 is TGTGCCAGCAGCTTTGTAGCGGGCTACACAGATACGCAGTATTTT.

The rearrangement links TRBV10-3 to TRBJ2-7; TRBD2 matches at 8 bases. The CDR3 sequence is 12 residues long. From germline, CDR1 is ENHRY and CDR2 SYGVKD. V lost 6 bases, J lost 5 bases, and 3 bases stayed unmatched. The CDR3 spells CAISLAGDEQYF. Here the CDR3 DNA reads TGTGCCATCAGCCTAGCGGGCGACGAGCAGTACTTC.

The chain is built from TRBV5-1 and TRBJ2-7, with D tentatively TRBD1 (5 bases). Germline V gene lookup returns CDR1 SGHRS and CDR2 YFSETQ. This CDR3 is built from 15 residues. V was cut by 0 bases and J by 6 bases, with 16 bases left in between. The CDR3 coding sequence is TGCGCCAGCAGCTTGGTGGCAGGGTCGAATCCCGAGCAGTACTTC. It is translated as CASSLVAGSNPEQYF.

The rearrangement joins TRBV30 to TRBJ2-1, with 9 bases that match TRBD2. CDR3 length equals 14 residues. The ends lost 2 bases at V and 9 bases at J; junction bases unmatched: 8. Germline CDR1 and CDR2: GTSNPN and SVGIG (reference sequence). CDR3 nucleotides: TGTGCCTGGAGTATAATAGCGGGAGAGGGTGAGCAGTTCTTC. It yields the protein CAWSIIAGEGEQFF.

The chain has TRBV5-1 and TRBJ1-4; TRBD1 is a possible D gene (5 bases). The CDR3 has 17 amino acids. V lost 3 bases, J lost 0 bases, and 15 bases lay in between. Germline assignment: CDR1 SGHRS and CDR2 YFSETQ. The CDR3 sequence: CASSSQGGTATNEKLFF. CDR3 DNA sequence: TGCGCCAGCAGCTCCCAAGGCGGGACGGCAACTAATGAAAAACTGTTTTTT.

This chain connects TRBV5-1 to TRBJ2-3; 8 positions agree with TRBD2. Germline lookup yields CDR1 SGHRS and CDR2 YFSETQ. The V gene end was trimmed by 0 bases and the J gene end by 0 bases; junction bases not matched to a gene: 3. The CDR3 runs to 16 residues. CDR3 amino acids: CASSLGGLVSTDTQYF. As DNA, the CDR3 is TGCGCCAGCAGCTTGGGGGGACTAGTTAGCACAGATACGCAGTATTTT.

CDR3 bases: TGTGCCAGCAGCCGACGAAGCGAGGGCGGTAGCGCCTACGAGCAGTACTTC. The encoded protein is CASSRRSEGGSAYEQYF. The chain combines TRBV7-6 with TRBJ2-7; tentatively, D is TRBD2 (5 bases). V lost 5 bases to trimming and J lost 2 bases, with 22 bases between them. The CDR3 has 17 amino acids. CDR1 and CDR2 (germline): SGHVS, FNYEAQ.

The chain is built from TRBV20-1 and TRBJ1-6; D is uncertain. The CDR3 contains 12 residues. CDR1 DFQATT and CDR2 SNEGSKA come from the germline V gene (reference sequence). V shed 3 bases and J shed 7 bases, with 7 bases lying between them. The CDR3 here is CSASPGNSPLHF. The CDR3 DNA is TGCAGTGCTAGTCCGGGGAATTCACCCCTCCACTTT.